The T cell receptor (beta chain) under discussion was sequenced for a study of neurological immune-mediated disorders (dated by TCRdb to the late 2010s). For context, the study as a whole: Among the approximately 34 multiple sclerosis patients, relapsing-remitting MS accounted for around 31 and secondary progressive MS accounted for 3. Longitudinal samples, technical triplicates and paired sorted CD4+ and CD8+ T-cell subsets, alongside PBMC samples, were included among the 106 TCR-beta libraries. Of the 65 to 70 subjects in the cohort, about 14 were HAM/TSP patients, some 34 were multiple sclerosis patients, and about 20 were healthy controls. Longitudinal HAM/TSP and healthy donors had 3 time-points each (about 3-45 month intervals). Peripheral blood TCR-beta repertoires from HTLV-I-associated myelopathy (HAM/TSP) patients, multiple sclerosis patients and healthy controls were compared by UMI-based sequencing. Findings and caveats that apply to the study as a whole: No clinical or MRI features were associated with the MS cluster, and the authors said that larger cohorts are needed. TCR clonal expansion was highest in HAM/TSP patients and lowest in MS patients, with MS patients falling below even healthy controls. In a phylogenetic analysis, the repertoires of 18 out of 34 MS patients fell into a single cluster of related CDR3 sequences, pointing to a possible signature at the repertoire level. No identical CDR3 amino acid sequences were shared among expanded clones across subjects, suggesting private TCR-beta repertoires in all groups.

In the paper's terms, the time point label means: longitudinal time-point 2. For unsorted PBMC libraries, 2 million PBMCs were used after storage in RNAlater at -80 degrees C until RNA extraction. The multiple sclerosis patients were enrolled in a US clinical protocol that used magnetic resonance imaging to evaluate disease progression. Peripheral blood underwent Ficoll-Hypaque density gradient centrifugation to isolate PBMCs, which were then cryopreserved in liquid nitrogen. This clonotype was seen at least ten times. The clone's antigen remains unknown. Base quality data are lacking; no much larger clone is found one base away. cDNA synthesis used template-switch 5'RACE with a primer carrying a 10-nucleotide random unique molecular identifier tagging each TCR transcript. Every sequencing run yielded over 170 million TCR-beta sequences covering 15-18 subjects. The RNeasy kit was used for extraction of total RNA. The KAPA Real-time Library Amplification kit was used to amplify TCR-beta VDJ regions with primers for the TCR constant region and the 5'RACE anchor. A first PCR added sample indexes and Illumina adaptors, and a second PCR then raised library yield. After Ampure bead purification, the roughly 650 bp TCR product was size-selected on a 2% E-gel SizeSelection system. Library quality was checked on a Bioanalyzer, concentration was measured with Qubit, and libraries were quantified with the Kapa Library Quantification kit before pooling. An Illumina HiSeq 2500 sequenced the libraries paired-end 2 x 150 bp. To increase sequence diversity, roughly 24-32% phiX was spiked into each library pool. In the source study's methods: Quality-filtered reads were processed with the UMI-based MiGEC pipeline, and over 90% of raw TCR sequences were removed by the MiGEC pipeline during error correction. IMGT germline references were used for aligning VDJ genes, and each clonotype was defined as a unique CDR3 amino acid sequence together with its V-J genes. Clonal expansion, Shannon diversity and CDR3 relatedness were evaluated with VDJtools (CalcPairwiseDistances, ClusterSamples), while phylogenetic trees were built in CLCbio workbench. Expanded clones were defined as having at least 8 unique UMIs, based on coefficient-of-variation modelling across technical triplicates. TCRdb reprocessed the public reads (quality trimming at Q25 with fastp, clone calling with MiXCR) and kept in-frame beta chains. CDR3 protein duplicates are merged, each entry listing the most common genes and DNA. TCRdb's processing, not the study's, gives the V and J calls here. Across this sample there are about 80,000 distinct CDR3 sequences, with 5.8% seen only once. The biggest ten clones account for roughly 7.9% of the sample.

Trimming accounts for 4 bases at V and 6 bases at J, while the number of junction bases matched to no gene is 5. Its CDR3 holds 13 amino acids, cysteine through phenylalanine. Only the CDR3 portion is preserved as DNA: 39 bases, with reading frame beginning at the first base. This receptor was obtained from a woman aged 55-70 years with multiple sclerosis. This sequence uses TRBV12-3 or TRBV12-4 and TRBJ1-1, and 7 junction bases match TRBD1. The sequenced material came from PBMCs. The CDR3 has the sequence CASSSTGRAEAFF. The DNA sequence follows: TGTGCCAGCAGTTCGACAGGGCGGGCTGAAGCTTTCTTT.